Described below is a single T cell receptor (beta chain) sequence and its context. Its antigen is not known. This sample is part of a study of vaccination effects on CD4 cells after COVID-19. About the research overall: The cohort was immunized with two doses of either the BNT162b2 or mRNA-1273 vaccine.

TCRdb's table, derived via immunoSEQ multiplex PCR, lists solely in-frame clones and lacks some. The sample contains some 68,000 clones, around three quarters of which appear only once. The study's findings and limits: Marked clonal contraction of both clone types appeared late after vaccination.

CDR3 length equals 15 residues. Germline trimming cut 6 bases from V and 2 bases from J; bases unmatched to any gene: 7. Looked up from germline, CDR1 is MDHEN and CDR2 is SYDVKM. ViraFEST assay sequencing came after antigen-specific CD4+ T cells were expanded with viral peptide pools. Having been cultured for approximately ten days, the cells underwent CD4+ T cell isolation. Prior SARS-CoV-2 infection was absent in the vaccine recipients, as shown by negative nucleocapsid antibodies. Some 2.2 million PBMC per well received approximately 11 IU/ml IL-2 and approximately 11 ug/ml peptides in culture. Days 3 and 7 were when half the medium was replaced with IL-2 medium.

The TCR sequence derives from a human donor who received a COVID-19 vaccine. The chain couples TRBV28 to TRBJ1-5; TRBD1 matches at 7 bases. Here the sequenced sample was CD4+ T cells from PBMCs cultured with HCoV-OC43 spike peptides, taken before COVID-19 vaccination. Subset here: HCoV-OC43 spike overlapping peptide pool stimulation. CDR3 residues: CASRITDRGNQPQHF. CDR3 bases: TGTGCCAGCAGAATTACCGACAGGGGCAATCAGCCCCAGCATTTT. Looking up the rest from reference TRBV28 and TRBJ1-5 gives the full variable domain: DVKVTQSSRYLVKRTGEKVFLECVQDMDHENMFWYRQDPGLGLRLIYFSYDVKMKEKGDIPEGYSVSREKKERFSLILESASTNQTSMYLCASRITDRGNQPQHFGDGTRLSIL.